The 10 T cell receptor beta chains given below trace back to one sample, sequenced in a study of T cell responses to AZD1222 COVID-19 vaccine. Assay: immunoSEQ multiplex PCR; the TCRdb copy retains only in-frame clones and omits some. Of 90,000 to 150,000 clones in the sample, roughly 87% were seen once. The material sequenced was peripheral blood, taken 28 days after the second AZD1222 dose. The receptor source for this set is an adult who received the AZD1222 COVID-19 vaccine.

The rearrangement uses TRBV6-2 or TRBV6-3 and TRBJ1-5; a possible D gene is TRBD1 (5 bases). Germline-derived CDR1 and CDR2 are MNHEY and SVGEGT. The ends were cut back, 1 base at V and 3 bases at J, with 13 bases in the middle. This CDR3 is built from 16 residues. CDR3: CASSYYPTANNQPQHF. The DNA for the CDR3 is TGTGCCAGCAGTTACTACCCGACAGCAAACAATCAGCCCCAGCATTTT.

CDR3 in amino acids: CATSRRGTAGNTIYF. The CDR3, as DNA: TGTGCCACCAGCCGGAGGGGCACGGCTGGAAACACCATATATTTT. V is TRBV15 and J is TRBJ1-3, with a weak D call TRBD1 (5 bases). The CDR3 consists of 15 residues. Trimming shortened V by 5 bases and J by 2 bases, and 13 bases separated the two germline ends. Germline V gene lookup returns CDR1 LNHNV and CDR2 YYDKDF (reference sequence).

This clone was observed once. The chain uses TRBV19 and TRBJ1-2; 12 nucleotides match TRBD1. The trim removed 6 bases at V and 7 bases at J, leaving 12 bases unmatched. In germline, CDR1 is LNHDA, CDR2 SQIVND (reference sequence). CDR3 length: 16 amino acids. The CDR3 protein is CASSTITGTGGVGYTF. In DNA, the CDR3 is TGTGCCAGTAGCACTATCACGGGGACAGGGGGCGTTGGCTACACCTTC.

V usage is TRBV7-8 and J usage is TRBJ1-4, with D possibly being TRBD1 (5 bases). V lost 3 bases and J lost 0, with 14 bases in between. The CDR3 covers 17 residues. The germline V gene encodes CDR1 SGHVS and CDR2 FQNEAQ. In DNA, the CDR3 is TGTGCCAGCAGCTTGTTAAGGGGAGTTGCAACTAATGAAAAACTGTTTTTT. Amino acids: CASSLLRGVATNEKLFF. Based on the CDR3 plus reference TRBV7-8 and TRBJ1-4, the full variable domain is GAGVSQSPRYKVAKRGQDVALRCDPISGHVSLFWYQQALGQGPEFLTYFQNEAQLDKSGLPSDRFFAERPEGSVSTLKIQRTQQEDSAVYLCASSLLRGVATNEKLFFGSGTQLSVL.

J is TRBJ2-7 and V is TRBV7-9; 7 bases are shared with TRBD1. V dropped 4 bases and J dropped 2; count of bases not matched to a gene: 5. Germline V lookup: CDR1 SEHNR, CDR2 FQNEAQ (reference sequence). CDR3 length: 14 amino acids. CDR3 region: CASSWGQTTYEQYF. Written as DNA, the CDR3 is TGTGCCAGCAGCTGGGGACAGACCACCTACGAGCAGTACTTC.

The V gene is TRBV28, the J gene TRBJ2-1; D uncertain. Germline V gene data show CDR1 as MDHEN and CDR2 as SYDVKM. Trimming pared 6 bases from V and 10 bases from J, leaving 13 bases between. This CDR3 region has 12 residues. CDR3 sequence: CASSRKTVEQFF. CDR3 in DNA: TGTGCCAGCAGCCGTAAAACAGTAGAGCAGTTCTTC.

The rearrangement links TRBV14 to TRBJ2-1; 9 nucleotides align to TRBD1. The ends lost 4 bases at V and 0 bases at J; junction bases unmatched: 4. The CDR3 runs 16 residues. Germline lookup yields CDR1 SGHDN and CDR2 FVKESK. Here the CDR3 reads CASSPQGQGSYNEQFF. For the CDR3, the DNA is TGTGCCAGCAGCCCCCAGGGACAGGGCTCCTACAATGAGCAGTTCTTC.

This clone was counted only a few times. The V and J genes are TRBV5-1 and TRBJ2-2; D is unresolved. V was pared by 0 bases and J by 6 bases, with 12 bases between. The CDR3 contains 15 residues. CDR1 and CDR2 from the germline V gene are SGHRS and YFSETQ. DNA of the CDR3: TGCGCCAGCAGCTTGGGGGGTAGACCGCCCGGGGAGCTGTTTTTT. This translates into CASSLGGRPPGELFF.

The chain links TRBV6-2 or TRBV6-3 to TRBJ2-1, with 8 bases that match TRBD2. J was trimmed by 0 bases and V by 2 bases; bases with no gene match: 12. This CDR3 comprises 19 residues. The germline V gene encodes CDR1 MNHEY and CDR2 SVGEGT. The DNA of the CDR3 is TGTGCCAGCAGTTACCCGAGGGGCGGGGGGACGAGCTCCTACAATGAGCAGTTCTTC. As protein: CASSYPRGGGTSSYNEQFF.

V gene TRBV7-2 combines with J gene TRBJ2-5; either TRBD1 or TRBD2 may supply D (7 bases each). CDR1 and CDR2 from the germline V gene are SGHTA and FQGNSA. Trimming removed 5 bases from V and 4 bases from J, with 14 bases in between. The CDR3 extends over 14 amino acids. As DNA, the CDR3 is TGTGCCAGCAGCCAGGGGGGGAGGGCAGAGACCCAGTACTTC. Its translation: CASSQGGRAETQYF.